One and the same sample provided the 29 T cell receptor beta chains below, sequenced in a study of lymphopenia after photon versus proton radiotherapy. Libraries were prepared by immunoSEQ multiplex PCR; TCRdb keeps only in-frame clonotypes and omits some of them. The data show over 9,500 clones, 88% seen once. The specimen was peripheral blood, collected from a patient treated with photon-based radiotherapy. These receptors were taken from a man aged 55-75 years with pancreatic cancer.

This chain links TRBV4-2 with TRBJ2-1, with 12 bases fitting TRBD1. V gave up 0 bases and J gave up 8 bases; unmatched junction bases: 5. This CDR3 region has 16 residues. The germline V gene encodes CDR1 LGHNA and CDR2 YNFKEQ. The CDR3 sequence is CASSQDMGQGADEQFF. The CDR3 coding sequence is TGTGCCAGCAGCCAAGATATGGGACAGGGGGCAGATGAGCAGTTCTTC.

The V gene is TRBV5-1, the J gene TRBJ2-1; D may be TRBD1 (5 bases). Germline lookup yields CDR1 SGHRS and CDR2 YFSETQ. V was pared by 0 bases and J by 5 bases, with 21 bases between. The CDR3 totals 18 residues. The CDR3 here is CASSLGTWTTVVDNEQFF. The CDR3, as DNA: TGCGCCAGCAGCTTGGGGACCTGGACAACCGTAGTCGACAATGAGCAGTTCTTC.

V usage is TRBV2 and J usage is TRBJ1-1; D is undetermined. Between the trimmed V and J ends, which lost 8 bases and 3 bases, there was a span of 16 bases. This CDR3 region has 14 residues. Per germline, CDR1 SNHLY and CDR2 FYNNEI. This CDR3 is CASLTFPRDTEAFF. The CDR3 DNA sequence: TGTGCCAGCCTGACATTTCCCCGTGACACTGAAGCTTTCTTT.

For the CDR3, the DNA is TGCGCCAGCAGCTTGGTTCGGGGAAACACTGAAGCTTTCTTT. Its protein is CASSLVRGNTEAFF. The chain couples TRBV5-1 to TRBJ1-1; D gene uncertain. The V gene's germline CDR1 is SGHRS and CDR2 YFSETQ. This CDR3 is built from 14 residues. Trimming removed 0 bases from V and 2 bases from J, with 8 bases in between.

This chain joins TRBV7-8 and TRBJ1-5, with a weak D call TRBD1 (5 bases). Trimming left V 4 bases short and J 4 bases short, with 20 bases between. The germline V gene encodes CDR1 SGHVS and CDR2 FQNEAQ. The CDR3 extends over 17 amino acids. The CDR3: CASSSGHDGGRNQPQHF. In DNA form, the CDR3 reads TGTGCCAGCAGCTCCGGCCATGACGGGGGTAGGAATCAGCCCCAGCATTTT.

The V call is TRBV15, the J call TRBJ2-5; 13 nucleotides match TRBD2. The V gene end was trimmed by 2 bases and the J gene end by 5 bases; junction bases not matched to a gene: 11. The CDR3 contains 18 residues. Germline assignment: CDR1 LNHNV and CDR2 YYDKDF (reference sequence). The CDR3 loop reads CATSRTGLAGVLGETQYF. DNA for the CDR3: TGTGCCACCAGCAGAACTGGACTAGCGGGGGTCCTAGGTGAGACCCAGTACTTC.

The rearrangement links TRBV11-1 to TRBJ2-5; TRBD1 agrees at 7 bases. Germline V gene data show CDR1 as SGHAT and CDR2 as FQDESV (reference sequence). Trimming removed 3 bases from V and 2 bases from J; junction bases left unmatched: 6. CDR3 size: 15 residues. The CDR3 sequence: CASSFVGTAQETQYF. For the CDR3, the DNA is TGTGCCAGCAGCTTCGTCGGGACAGCACAAGAGACCCAGTACTTC.

This sequence joins TRBV10-3 and TRBJ1-3; D call uncertain. The CDR3 loop spans 13 amino acids. CDR1 is ENHRY, CDR2 SYGVKD, per germline. Trimming shortened V by 6 bases and J by 2 bases, and 8 bases separated the two germline ends. In nucleotides, the CDR3 is TGTGCCATCAGACCTGACACTGGAAACACCATATATTTT. Its protein product is CAIRPDTGNTIYF.

The chain combines TRBV9 with TRBJ2-5; 7 positions agree with TRBD2. The V gene end was trimmed by 4 bases and the J gene end by 5 bases; junction bases not matched to a gene: 8. The CDR3 is 14 amino acids. Germline V CDR1 and CDR2: SGDLS, YYNGEE. The CDR3 here is CASSPLGGWETQYF. DNA for the CDR3: TGTGCCAGCAGCCCCCTCGGGGGGTGGGAGACCCAGTACTTC.

The V call is TRBV30, the J call TRBJ1-2; D is unclear. The ends were cut back, 2 bases at V and 8 bases at J, with 18 bases in the middle. The CDR3 runs 14 residues. The germline V gene encodes CDR1 GTSNPN and CDR2 SVGIG (reference sequence). In DNA form, the CDR3 reads TGTGCCTGGAGTCGTGTCAGGTCTCCTCGGGGCTACACCTTC. It encodes CAWSRVRSPRGYTF. Using reference TRBV30 and TRBJ1-2 for the parts outside the CDR3, the full variable domain is SQTIHQWPATLVQPVGSPLSLECTVEGTSNPNLYWYRQAAGRGLQLLFYSVGIGQISSEVPQNLSASRPQDRQFILSSKKLLLSDSGFYLCAWSRVRSPRGYTFGSGTRLTVV.

This clone was seen just once. The chain carries TRBV5-8 and TRBJ1-4, with D unclear. CDR1 SGHTS and CDR2 YDEGEE come from the germline V gene. The germline V and J ends were trimmed by 1 base and 8 bases, with 9 bases remaining between them. There are 13 residues in the CDR3. The CDR3 DNA is TGTGCCAGCAGCTTGTCGGCAGGAGAAAAACTGTTTTTT. It encodes CASSLSAGEKLFF.

The count of this clone is one. The chain has TRBV4-1 and TRBJ1-5; D uncertain. This CDR3 region has 16 residues. Trimming shortened V by 3 bases and J by 1 base, and 13 bases separated the two germline ends. Germline CDR1 and CDR2: MGHRA and YSYEKL. This chain's CDR3 is CASSHNPTQSNQPQHF. DNA for the CDR3: TGCGCCAGCAGCCATAACCCAACACAGAGCAATCAGCCCCAGCATTTT.

The chain uses TRBV29-1 and TRBJ2-3; D assignment may be TRBD1 or TRBD2 (6 bases each). The CDR3 is 15 residues long. The germline V and J ends were trimmed by 0 bases and 3 bases, with 13 bases remaining between them. Germline assignment: CDR1 SQVTM and CDR2 ANQGSEA. The CDR3 sequence is CSVEDPRGRTDTQYF. DNA for the CDR3: TGCAGCGTTGAAGATCCTAGGGGGAGGACAGATACGCAGTATTTT.

The rearrangement links TRBV6-5 to TRBJ1-2; weak D call: TRBD1 (6 bases). CDR1 and CDR2 (germline): MNHEY, SVGAGI. Trimming removed 7 bases from V and 1 base from J, with 10 bases in between. The CDR3 is 13 amino acids. The DNA for the CDR3 is TGTGCCAGCACCGAGGGGGGTAACTATGGCTACACCTTC. This translates into CASTEGGNYGYTF.

The chain employs TRBV7-8 and TRBJ2-3; D ambiguous. This CDR3 contains 12 residues. CDR1 is SGHVS, CDR2 FQNEAQ, per germline. Trimming removed 3 bases at V and 6 bases at J, with 7 bases between. The CDR3 nucleotides are TGTGCCAGCAGCTTCAAATGGGATACGCAGTATTTT. Residues: CASSFKWDTQYF.

The chain employs TRBV4-2 and TRBJ2-7; the D gene is possibly TRBD2 (6 bases). This CDR3 has 14 residues. Germline V gene sequence: CDR1 LGHNA, CDR2 YNFKEQ. V was trimmed by 3 bases and J by 0 bases, leaving 9 bases between them. Written as DNA, the CDR3 is TGTGCCAGCAGCCAGGGGGGAAGCTCCTACGAGCAGTACTTC. It specifies CASSQGGSSYEQYF.

This clone has just one count. This sequence joins TRBV7-2 and TRBJ2-1; D might be TRBD2 (7 bases). The CDR3 is 16 residues long. Germline V CDR1 and CDR2: SGHTA, FQGNSA. V was pared by 5 bases and J by 7 bases, with 21 bases between. The CDR3 region is CASSRPRGGSLNEQFF. DNA for the CDR3: TGTGCCAGCAGCCGACCCCGCGGGGGCAGCCTAAATGAGCAGTTCTTC.

The chain recombines TRBV7-9 with TRBJ1-2, with TRBD1 matching 7 bases. Trimming at V came to 1 base and at J to 1 base, leaving 12 bases not matched to a gene. The CDR3 covers 18 residues. Germline lookup yields CDR1 SEHNR and CDR2 FQNEAQ (reference sequence). The CDR3 spells CASSLVGGGTESNYGYTF. The CDR3 DNA sequence: TGTGCCAGCAGCTTAGTTGGCGGGGGGACAGAGAGTAACTATGGCTACACCTTC. Based on the CDR3 plus reference TRBV7-9 and TRBJ1-2, the full variable domain is DTGVSQNPRHKITKRGQNVTFRCDPISEHNRLYWYRQTLGQGPEFLTYFQNEAQLEKSRLLSDRFSAERPKGSFSTLEIQRTEQGDSAMYLCASSLVGGGTESNYGYTFGSGTRLTVV.

The gene calls are TRBV7-3 and TRBJ2-2; a weak D match, TRBD1 (5 bases). Germline V gene lookup returns CDR1 SGHTA and CDR2 FQGTGA. CDR3 length: 14 amino acids. V lost 2 bases to trimming and J lost 3 bases, with 7 bases between them. CDR3 nucleotide sequence: TGTGCCAGCAGCTTAGACAGTTACACCGGGGAGCTGTTTTTT. This codes for CASSLDSYTGELFF.

In this sample, this clone turned up once. The chain has TRBV4-2 and TRBJ1-2; no clear D. Trimming took off 1 base at V and 4 bases at J, with 13 bases between the two ends. The CDR3 is 15 residues long. The V gene's germline CDR1 is LGHNA and CDR2 YNFKEQ. The CDR3 loop is CASSQVNPGTYGYTF. The CDR3 bases are TGTGCCAGCAGCCAAGTTAACCCGGGAACCTATGGCTACACCTTC.

The chain carries TRBV30 and TRBJ2-5; D possibly corresponds to TRBD2 (6 bases). Per the germline V gene, CDR1 is GTSNPN and CDR2 is SVGIG (reference sequence). The CDR3 has 15 residues. The germline V and J ends were trimmed by 1 base and 3 bases, with 15 bases remaining between them. The CDR3 nucleotides are TGTGCCTGGAGTGGGAGGGCAGGGCGGAAAGAGACCCAGTACTTC. It is translated as CAWSGRAGRKETQYF.

CDR3 bases: TGCAGCGTGCATGACAGGGGGCGGTACAATGAGCAGTTCTTC. Translated, it gives CSVHDRGRYNEQFF. The chain recombines TRBV29-1 with TRBJ2-1; 10 bases align to TRBD1. Germline-derived CDR1 and CDR2 are SQVTM and ANQGSEA. J lost 4 bases, V lost 6 bases, and 6 bases had no gene match. The CDR3 contains 14 residues.

The CDR3, as DNA: TGTGCCATCAATGGACAGGGCTCCTACAATGAGCAGTTCTTC. Protein product: CAINGQGSYNEQFF. This chain links TRBV10-3 with TRBJ2-1; TRBD1 agrees at 8 bases. CDR1 is ENHRY and CDR2 is SYGVKD in the germline V gene. CDR3 length: 14 amino acids. With V trimmed by 7 bases and J by 0 bases, 2 bases remained unmatched.

The CDR3 nucleotides read TGTGCCAGCAGCATGACAGGGAGTAGCACAGATACGCAGTATTTT. The encoded protein is CASSMTGSSTDTQYF. V usage is TRBV7-3 and J usage is TRBJ2-3; TRBD1 agrees at 7 bases. V lost 5 bases and J lost 0; bases outside the gene matches: 5. The CDR3 sequence is 15 residues long. CDR1 and CDR2 from the germline V gene are SGHTA and FQGTGA.

This chain links TRBV6-1 with TRBJ1-1; tentative D call: TRBD1 (6 bases). The CDR3 consists of 12 residues. Trimming shortened V by 6 bases and J by 8 bases, and 13 bases separated the two germline ends. Germline loops: CDR1 MNHNS, CDR2 SASEGT. DNA of the CDR3: TGTGCCAGCAGGGCTCGGGGGGCCGAAGCTTTCTTT. It codes for CASRARGAEAFF.

The gene calls are TRBV5-8 and TRBJ1-4; D is possibly TRBD1 (5 bases). From germline, CDR1 is SGHTS and CDR2 YDEGEE. The CDR3 extends over 18 amino acids. V lost 4 bases and J 0 bases, leaving 19 bases between the germline ends. Here the CDR3 reads CASSGGTLTAATNEKLFF. The CDR3, as DNA: TGTGCCAGCAGCGGAGGGACCCTTACCGCGGCAACTAATGAAAAACTGTTTTTT.

CDR3 nucleotide sequence: TGTGCCAGCACCCAATGGGGGGGAAACACCATATATTTT. Its protein is CASTQWGGNTIYF. The chain recombines TRBV7-9 with TRBJ1-3; D might be TRBD1 (5 bases). V lost 7 bases, J lost 4 bases, and 11 bases lay in between. Germline loops: CDR1 SEHNR, CDR2 FQNEAQ (reference sequence). The CDR3 totals 13 residues.

The sample holds a few counts of this clone. CDR3 sequence: CASSRNPRGVLSTIYF. The CDR3 bases are TGTGCCAGCAGCCGCAACCCTCGAGGCGTCCTCAGCACCATATATTTT. The chain employs TRBV7-9 and TRBJ1-3; unclear D gene. Germline lookup yields CDR1 SEHNR and CDR2 FQNEAQ (reference sequence). V lost 5 bases and J lost 9, with 23 bases in between. There are 16 residues in the CDR3.

The chain recombines TRBV19 with TRBJ2-3; 7 bases agree with TRBD1. V lost 4 bases, J lost 1 base, and 2 bases stayed unmatched. Germline V gene sequence: CDR1 LNHDA, CDR2 SQIVND (reference sequence). This CDR3 spans 14 amino acids. The CDR3 region is CASSRDRGTDTQYF. CDR3 coding DNA: TGTGCCAGTAGTAGAGACAGGGGCACAGATACGCAGTATTTT.